What follows are 27 T cell receptor beta chains derived from one specimen sequenced in a study of patients and donors after allogeneic stem cell transplantation. TCRdb reprocessed the RT-PCR reads via MiXCR and lists one record per CDR3 protein. The repertoire includes over 350,000 distinct CDR3 sequences, around 16% of them detected once, and roughly 7.2% sits in the top ten. Sequenced input: blood, either unsorted or a sorted T cell fraction (not recorded which). The source of these receptors is a human donor who was either an allogeneic HSCT recipient or a stem cell or donor lymphocyte infusion donor (not recorded which). It is not recorded whose cells these are; they may come from a transplant donor.

The table lists this clonotype with a few counts. The V and J genes are TRBV29-1 and TRBJ1-2; D is unclear. The length of the CDR3 is 9 residues. Per germline, CDR1 SQVTM and CDR2 ANQGSEA. V was clipped by 4 bases and J by 7 bases, with 4 bases between them. The CDR3 is CSVGVGYTF. For the CDR3, the DNA is TGCAGCGTTGGGGTTGGCTACACCTTC.

This clonotype was seen a handful of times. The chain joins TRBV5-6 to TRBJ2-2, with 8 bases lining up with TRBD1. The CDR3 sequence is 14 residues long. Germline CDR1 is SGHDT and CDR2 is YYEEEE. V shed 6 bases and J 5 bases; nucleotides not matched to a gene: 6. CDR3 region: CASNQGAKTGELFF. As DNA, the CDR3 is TGTGCCAGCAACCAGGGGGCCAAAACCGGGGAGCTGTTTTTT. The full variable domain, with the rest looked up from reference TRBV5-6 and TRBJ2-2, is DAGVTQSPTHLIKTRGQQVTLRCSPKSGHDTVSWYQQALGQGPQFIFQYYEEEERQRGNFPDRFSGHQFPNYSSELNVNALLLGDSALYLCASNQGAKTGELFFGEGSRLTVL.

In its sample, this clonotype was seen a few times. V usage is TRBV29-1 and J usage is TRBJ2-7; tentatively, D is TRBD2 (6 bases). Germline CDR1 reads SQVTM; CDR2 reads ANQGSEA. V was cut by 6 bases and J by 0 bases, with 9 bases left in between. The CDR3 covers 12 residues. CDR3 in amino acids: CSVDGSSYEQYF. CDR3 nucleotide sequence: TGCAGCGTAGACGGGAGCTCCTACGAGCAGTACTTC.

This clonotype was found a few times. J is TRBJ2-5 and V is TRBV5-5; 9 nucleotides line up with TRBD2. The V gene end was trimmed by 5 bases and the J gene end by 6 bases; junction bases not matched to a gene: 8. The CDR3 is made up of 14 amino acids. The V gene's germline CDR1 is SGHKS and CDR2 YYEKEE (reference sequence). Here the CDR3 DNA reads TGTGCCAGCAGTAGCGGGAGATTGGCGAAGACCCAGTACTTC. This encodes CASSSGRLAKTQYF.

The chain has TRBV20-1 and TRBJ1-6, with D maybe TRBD1 (6 bases). Looked up from germline, CDR1 is DFQATT and CDR2 is SNEGSKA (reference sequence). The ends were cut back, 4 bases at V and 9 bases at J, with 16 bases in the middle. CDR3 length equals 14 residues. As DNA, the CDR3 is TGCAGTGCTAAATCGCAGGGGATATTTTCACCCCTCCACTTT. This encodes CSAKSQGIFSPLHF.

V usage is TRBV29-1 and J usage is TRBJ2-2, with a possible D match to TRBD1 (5 bases). This CDR3 spans 13 amino acids. The germline V gene has CDR1 SQVTM and CDR2 ANQGSEA. V was cut by 6 bases and J by 1 base, with 9 bases left in between. The CDR3: CSVDTLNTGELFF. The CDR3 bases are TGCAGCGTGGACACCCTGAACACCGGGGAGCTGTTTTTT.

This chain links TRBV24-1 with TRBJ2-1, with D possibly being TRBD1 (6 bases). V lost 6 bases, J lost 4 bases, and 6 bases lay in between. Looked up from germline, CDR1 is KGHDR and CDR2 is SFDVKD. The CDR3 sequence is 12 residues long. The CDR3 loop reads CATSRGYNEQFF. CDR3 nucleotide sequence: TGTGCCACCAGTAGGGGGTACAATGAGCAGTTCTTC.

The chain employs TRBV5-1 and TRBJ2-2, with D perhaps matching TRBD2 (5 bases). The CDR3 runs to 13 residues. In germline, CDR1 is SGHRS, CDR2 YFSETQ. V gave up 6 bases and J gave up 7 bases, with 13 bases separating them. This CDR3 is CASTLGGGGELFF. The CDR3 DNA follows: TGCGCCAGCACCCTGGGCGGAGGCGGGGAGCTGTTTTTT.

This clonotype was picked up one time. The chain has TRBV6-1 and TRBJ2-5, with 10 bases identical to TRBD2. Germline-derived CDR1 and CDR2 are MNHNS and SASEGT. The V and J ends lost 0 bases and 3 bases, in that order; junction bases with no gene match: 7. The CDR3 is 17 amino acids. The CDR3 sequence: CASSEAYGGLAEETQYF. The CDR3 nucleotides read TGTGCCAGCAGTGAAGCATACGGAGGACTAGCGGAAGAGACCCAGTACTTC.

The chain combines TRBV7-2 with TRBJ1-2; D is possibly TRBD1 (5 bases). The CDR3 covers 15 residues. Germline V gene sequence: CDR1 SGHTA, CDR2 FQGNSA. V was shortened by 4 bases and J by 4 bases, with 16 bases between the two germline ends. The CDR3 DNA sequence: TGTGCCAGCAGCTCCGGAAAGGGGACGGCCTATGGCTACACCTTC. Encoded protein: CASSSGKGTAYGYTF.

The table lists this clonotype with many counts. The V gene is TRBV29-1, the J gene TRBJ2-3; TRBD2 aligns across 12 bases. The J segment lost 1 base and the V segment lost 7 bases, leaving 3 bases of the junction unmatched. The CDR3 length is 14 residues. Per germline, CDR1 SQVTM and CDR2 ANQGSEA. CDR3 DNA: TGCAGCGCACGGACTAGCGGGGGCACAGATACGCAGTATTTT. It yields the protein CSARTSGGTDTQYF.

The chain recombines TRBV9 with TRBJ2-5; D is ambiguous. The V gene lost 2 bases and the J gene lost 1 base, with 6 bases spanning the gap. Germline CDR1 and CDR2: SGDLS and YYNGEE. CDR3 length equals 13 residues. The CDR3 region has the DNA TGTGCCAGCAGCGTCAGTTTCCAAGAGACCCAGTACTTC. It is translated as CASSVSFQETQYF.

This clonotype was seen more than once but under ten times. This sequence joins TRBV20-1 and TRBJ2-7, with D perhaps TRBD2 (6 bases). V shed 6 bases and J shed 2 bases, with 20 bases lying between them. This CDR3 is 15 amino acids long. Germline lookup yields CDR1 DFQATT and CDR2 SNEGSKA (reference sequence). The CDR3 reads CSATNPGLQTYEQYF. The CDR3 DNA is TGCAGTGCCACTAACCCGGGACTCCAAACCTACGAGCAGTACTTC.

This clonotype was seen a few times. The chain is built from TRBV6-1 and TRBJ1-1, with TRBD1 matching over 8 bases. The ends lost 5 bases at V and 1 base at J; junction bases unmatched: 6. CDR3 length: 15 amino acids. The germline V gene encodes CDR1 MNHNS and CDR2 SASEGT. CDR3 sequence (DNA): TGTGCCAGCAGTCTAATCGGGACAGGGAACACTGAAGCTTTCTTT. It yields the protein CASSLIGTGNTEAFF.

This clonotype showed up just a few times. The chain links TRBV20-1 to TRBJ2-7, with D possibly being TRBD1 (7 bases). This CDR3 has 14 residues. The V end lost 6 bases, the J end lost 0 bases, and 15 bases lay between the germline ends. Germline V CDR1 and CDR2: DFQATT, SNEGSKA (reference sequence). The CDR3 region has the DNA TGCAGTGCCCCGCAGGGGGGTTACTCCTACGAGCAGTACTTC. Encoded protein: CSAPQGGYSYEQYF.

V and J are TRBV20-1 and TRBJ2-1; D remains ambiguous. Germline V CDR1 and CDR2: DFQATT, SNEGSKA (reference sequence). The CDR3 runs 12 residues. The germline V and J ends were trimmed by 0 bases and 5 bases, with 5 bases remaining between them. CDR3 DNA: TGCAGTGCTAGAGAACCTCACAATGAGCAGTTCTTC. Translating gives CSAREPHNEQFF.

CDR3 sequence reads: CASSGLEETQYF. The CDR3 nucleotides are TGTGCCAGCAGTGGACTAGAAGAGACCCAGTACTTC. The chain combines TRBV2 with TRBJ2-5; perhaps TRBD2 as D (6 bases). Looked up from germline, CDR1 is SNHLY and CDR2 is FYNNEI. The CDR3 extends over 12 amino acids. V lost 4 bases and J 3 bases, leaving 6 bases between the germline ends.

This clonotype was counted a few times. This rearrangement joins TRBV12-3 or TRBV12-4 to TRBJ2-7; 7 nucleotides line up with TRBD1. Losses at the gene ends were 3 bases for V and 5 bases for J; bases not matched to a gene: 19. The CDR3 is made up of 18 amino acids. The CDR3 DNA is TGTGCCAGCAGTTTTCCTCGAGACAGGGTTGTAATGTGGAACGAGCAGTACTTC. As protein: CASSFPRDRVVMWNEQYF.

The chain carries TRBV7-3 and TRBJ2-1; TRBD2 matches at 7 bases. CDR3 size: 13 residues. The germline CDR1 and CDR2 sequences are SGHTA and FQGTGA. Germline trimming cut 1 base from V and 9 bases from J; bases unmatched to any gene: 3. The CDR3 region has the DNA TGTGCCAGCAGCTTAAAAGGCGGGAGTGAGCAGTTCTTC. Translation gives CASSLKGGSEQFF. The variable domain in full, with the rest retrieved from reference TRBV7-3 and TRBJ2-1, is GAGVSQTPSNKVTEKGKYVELRCDPISGHTALYWYRQSLGQGPEFLIYFQGTGAADDSGLPNDRFFAVRPEGSVSTLKIQRTERGDSAVYLCASSLKGGSEQFFGPGTRLTVL.

The chain couples TRBV3-1 to TRBJ2-3, with D tentatively TRBD1 (6 bases). The CDR3 totals 18 residues. In germline, CDR1 is LGHDT, CDR2 YNNKEL (reference sequence). V lost 0 bases to trimming and J lost 1 base, with 17 bases between them. This CDR3 is CASSQELISTGGTDTQYF. CDR3 DNA sequence: TGTGCCAGCAGCCAAGAATTGATTTCGACAGGAGGCACAGATACGCAGTATTTT.

The CDR3: CASSELPRGSPLHF. The CDR3 DNA reads TGTGCCAGCAGTGAACTCCCACGGGGATCACCCCTCCACTTT. The gene calls are TRBV25-1 and TRBJ1-6; D is unresolved. V lost 2 bases and J 10 bases, leaving 12 bases between the germline ends. The germline V gene encodes CDR1 MGHDK and CDR2 SYGVNS. This CDR3 has 14 residues.

This clonotype was detected a few times. The J gene is TRBJ2-1, the V gene TRBV19; TRBD1 is a possible D gene (6 bases). Trimming removed 2 bases at V and 4 bases at J, with 9 bases between. Germline-derived CDR1 and CDR2 are LNHDA and SQIVND (reference sequence). The CDR3 is made up of 14 amino acids. For the CDR3, the DNA is TGTGCCAGTAGTATATCGGGGACATACAATGAGCAGTTCTTC. Translation gives CASSISGTYNEQFF.

Only a few counts were recorded for this clonotype. The chain links TRBV9 to TRBJ1-1; D possibly corresponds to TRBD1 (5 bases). Trimming pared 3 bases from V and 6 bases from J, leaving 24 bases between. Germline V gene lookup returns CDR1 SGDLS and CDR2 YYNGEE. There are 17 residues in the CDR3. CDR3: CASSDRQWASHDAEAFF. As DNA, the CDR3 is TGTGCCAGCAGCGACCGACAGTGGGCCTCTCATGACGCTGAAGCTTTCTTT.

V gene TRBV4-1 combines with J gene TRBJ2-5, with a weak D call TRBD1 (7 bases). From germline, CDR1 is MGHRA and CDR2 YSYEKL. Trimming took 4 bases from V and 4 from J, leaving 22 bases between them. The CDR3 runs 17 residues. In DNA form, the CDR3 reads TGCGCCAGCAGCCCCTCATCAGGGCAGGGGGGACGAGAGACCCAGTACTTC. Translation gives CASSPSSGQGGRETQYF.

In this sample, this clonotype turned up a few times. The chain employs TRBV13 and TRBJ1-1; D perhaps matches TRBD1 (5 bases). CDR3 size: 14 residues. Trimming took 1 base from V and 4 from J, leaving 10 bases between them. In germline, CDR1 is PRHDT, CDR2 FYEKMQ (reference sequence). The CDR3 nucleotides read TGTGCCAGCAGCTTAGTCGGGGGGAGCACTGAAGCTTTCTTT. Protein sequence: CASSLVGGSTEAFF.

J is TRBJ2-7 and V is TRBV9; 7 positions match TRBD1. With V trimmed by 3 bases and J by 0 bases, 9 bases remained unmatched. Germline V gene data show CDR1 as SGDLS and CDR2 as YYNGEE. The CDR3 consists of 16 residues. The CDR3 nucleotides read TGTGCCAGCAGCGGGACCCGGGACAGTTCCTCCTACGAGCAGTACTTC. It codes for CASSGTRDSSSYEQYF.

This clonotype showed up just a few times. V gene TRBV12-3 or TRBV12-4 combines with J gene TRBJ2-7; weak D call: TRBD2 (7 bases). Deletions cut 3 bases from V and 0 bases from J, with 27 bases between. The CDR3 covers 20 residues. The CDR3 here is CASSFFGWDDSGGYSYEQYF. As DNA, the CDR3 is TGTGCCAGCAGTTTCTTTGGTTGGGACGACTCGGGGGGCTACTCCTACGAGCAGTACTTC.